These 26 T cell receptor beta chains were sequenced from one sample in a study of blood T cell repertoires in COVID-19. The protocol was immunoSEQ multiplex PCR, while the TCRdb copy is restricted to in-frame clones and leaves out a portion. Of about 280,000 clones listed, over 85% are singletons. Sequencing was done on a sample of PBMCs or T cells enriched from blood (not recorded which). The receptor set was obtained from a woman aged 55-70 years who had recovered from COVID-19.

The chain joins TRBV5-1 to TRBJ2-1; tentatively, D is TRBD2 (5 bases). CDR1 SGHRS and CDR2 YFSETQ come from the germline V gene. The CDR3 is made up of 17 amino acids. V lost 0 bases and J 6 bases, leaving 19 bases between the germline ends. The CDR3 coding sequence is TGCGCCAGCAGCTTGGCGGTTCCGGGGTGGGGTAGCAATGAGCAGTTCTTC. This translates into CASSLAVPGWGSNEQFF.

J is TRBJ1-4 and V is TRBV28; D gene uncertain. The CDR3 spans 15 residues. Per germline, CDR1 MDHEN and CDR2 SYDVKM. The V end lost 2 bases, the J end lost 0 bases, and 7 bases lay between the germline ends. CDR3 sequence: CASSLMSATNEKLFF. As DNA, the CDR3 is TGTGCCAGCAGTTTAATGTCTGCAACTAATGAAAAACTGTTTTTT. Full variable domain (rest looked up from reference TRBV28 and TRBJ1-4): DVKVTQSSRYLVKRTGEKVFLECVQDMDHENMFWYRQDPGLGLRLIYFSYDVKMKEKGDIPEGYSVSREKKERFSLILESASTNQTSMYLCASSLMSATNEKLFFGSGTQLSVL.

This clone has a single count. The V gene is TRBV30, the J gene TRBJ1-2, with a tentative D call TRBD1 (6 bases). This CDR3 is built from 13 residues. The V end lost 2 bases, the J end lost 5 bases, and 12 bases lay between the germline ends. Per the germline V gene, CDR1 is GTSNPN and CDR2 is SVGIG (reference sequence). CDR3 loop: CAWSKIRGYGYTF. The CDR3 DNA is TGTGCCTGGAGTAAGATCAGGGGTTATGGCTACACCTTC.

J is TRBJ2-3 and V is TRBV28; D possibly corresponds to TRBD2 (7 bases). The V gene lost 6 bases and the J gene lost 4 bases, with 17 bases spanning the gap. The CDR3 totals 15 residues. From germline, CDR1 is MDHEN and CDR2 SYDVKM. The CDR3 DNA reads as TGTGCCAGCAGCCCTAGGGGGGGGGCCTCAGATACGCAGTATTTT. The encoded protein is CASSPRGGASDTQYF.

As to this clone: This sample also contains other DNA sequences that code for the same CDR3. This chain joins TRBV5-1 and TRBJ1-1, with D possibly TRBD1 on 5 matching bases. Germline lookup yields CDR1 SGHRS and CDR2 YFSETQ. The CDR3 spans 14 residues. Trimming took 4 bases from V and 0 from J, leaving 10 bases between them. The CDR3 coding sequence is TGCGCCAGCAGCCTGGACACCTTGAACACTGAAGCTTTCTTT. Translation gives CASSLDTLNTEAFF.

This clone was picked up one time. J is TRBJ1-1 and V is TRBV5-4; D not certain. V lost 4 bases, J lost 4 bases, and 11 bases lay in between. The CDR3 contains 13 residues. The germline V gene has CDR1 SGHNT and CDR2 YYREEE (reference sequence). The CDR3 region is CASSRKERTEAFF. CDR3 coding DNA: TGTGCCAGCAGCCGCAAAGAGCGCACTGAAGCTTTCTTT.

The chain joins TRBV4-1 to TRBJ2-7; a possible D gene is TRBD2 (6 bases). This CDR3 is built from 15 residues. The V end lost 5 bases, the J end lost 1 base, and 15 bases lay between the germline ends. Germline V gene sequence: CDR1 MGHRA, CDR2 YSYEKL. The CDR3 DNA is TGCGCCAGCAGCAAAACCGGGACTGGATCCTACGAGCAGTACTTC. Amino acids: CASSKTGTGSYEQYF.

As DNA, the CDR3 is TGTGCCAGCAGTGACCGGGGGATCCTTAATGAAAAACTGTTTTTT. It encodes CASSDRGILNEKLFF. The V and J genes are TRBV2 and TRBJ1-4; D might be TRBD1 (5 bases). This CDR3 region has 15 residues. Trimming shortened V by 3 bases and J by 4 bases, and 12 bases separated the two germline ends. The germline CDR1 and CDR2 sequences are SNHLY and FYNNEI.

The J gene is TRBJ1-3, the V gene TRBV2; D gene ambiguous. Trimming pared 4 bases from V and 0 bases from J, leaving 16 bases between. The germline V gene has CDR1 SNHLY and CDR2 FYNNEI. This CDR3 comprises 17 residues. For the CDR3, the DNA is TGTGCCAGCAGTGCGGGATTGGGGTCTAGCTCTGGAAACACCATATATTTT. This translates into CASSAGLGSSSGNTIYF.

This chain joins TRBV5-1 and TRBJ2-5, with TRBD2 as a possible D gene (7 bases). CDR3 size: 12 residues. V shed 9 bases and J shed 5 bases, with 14 bases lying between them. The germline V gene has CDR1 SGHRS and CDR2 YFSETQ. The chain's CDR3 is CATRAGAETQYF. As DNA, the CDR3 is TGCGCCACGAGGGCGGGGGCCGAGACCCAGTACTTC.

This clone showed up just once. The chain links TRBV5-1 to TRBJ2-3; tentative D call: TRBD1 (6 bases). Trimming shortened V by 4 bases and J by 6 bases, and 12 bases separated the two germline ends. Germline assignment: CDR1 SGHRS and CDR2 YFSETQ. The CDR3 is 13 amino acids. CDR3 bases: TGCGCCAGCAGCGACCAGGGGTCTGATACGCAGTATTTT. It codes for CASSDQGSDTQYF. Drawing the rest from reference TRBV5-1 and TRBJ2-3, the complete variable domain is KAGVTQTPRYLIKTRGQQVTLSCSPISGHRSVSWYQQTPGQGLQFLFEYFSETQRNKGNFPGRFSGRQFSNSRSEMNVSTLELGDSALYLCASSDQGSDTQYFGPGTRLTVL.

This chain links TRBV20-1 with TRBJ2-7; D not resolved. Trimming stripped 3 bases from V and 5 bases from J, with 8 bases between. Germline CDR1 DFQATT, CDR2 SNEGSKA (reference sequence). The CDR3 is 11 residues long. CDR3 region: CSASRVNEQYF. The DNA of the CDR3 is TGCAGTGCTAGTCGGGTTAACGAGCAGTACTTC.

V gene TRBV6-6 combines with J gene TRBJ2-1; TRBD2 aligns across 7 bases. The CDR3 is 13 residues long. V was clipped by 6 bases and J by 5 bases; unmatched bases: 4. CDR1 is MNHNY, CDR2 SVGAGI, per germline (reference sequence). CDR3 nucleotide sequence: TGTGCCAGCAGCCGCGGGGGAGACAATGAGCAGTTCTTC. Translating gives CASSRGGDNEQFF.

The CDR3 loop reads CASSLGGASNYGYTF. CDR3 DNA sequence: TGTGCCAGCAGTTTAGGGGGGGCTTCTAACTATGGCTACACCTTC. The gene calls are TRBV28 and TRBJ1-2; a weak D match, TRBD1 (6 bases). V was pared by 2 bases and J by 0 bases, with 10 bases between. CDR1 and CDR2 (germline): MDHEN, SYDVKM. This CDR3 is built from 15 residues.

The V gene is TRBV5-6, the J gene TRBJ1-5; D is unresolved. CDR1 is SGHDT, CDR2 YYEEEE, per germline. The V and J ends lost 0 bases and 3 bases respectively, with 10 bases between them. The CDR3 is made up of 15 amino acids. The CDR3 protein is CASSLGQVFNQPQHF. The DNA of the CDR3 is TGTGCCAGCAGCTTGGGGCAGGTTTTCAATCAGCCCCAGCATTTT.

The chain is built from TRBV5-1 and TRBJ2-2; TRBD1 matches 9 bases. The CDR3 is made up of 15 amino acids. The germline V gene has CDR1 SGHRS and CDR2 YFSETQ. With 4 bases clipped from V and 6 bases from J, the junction kept 7 bases outside the gene matches. In DNA, the CDR3 is TGCGCCAGCAGCCCATGGACAGGGGAGGCCGGGGAGCTGTTTTTT. This sequence encodes CASSPWTGEAGELFF.

The gene calls are TRBV19 and TRBJ1-2, with 7 nucleotides matching TRBD1. The trim removed 7 bases at V and 1 base at J, leaving 9 bases unmatched. The CDR3 runs to 15 residues. Germline V gene lookup returns CDR1 LNHDA and CDR2 SQIVND (reference sequence). CDR3 sequence reads: CASTTGTAINYGYTF. For the CDR3, the DNA is TGTGCCAGTACCACCGGGACAGCCATTAACTATGGCTACACCTTC.

The chain employs TRBV14 and TRBJ2-1, with TRBD2 identical over 10 bases. The junction had 16 bases not matched to a gene; V was cut back by 1 base and J by 7 bases. The V gene's germline CDR1 is SGHDN and CDR2 FVKESK. The CDR3 is 19 residues long. The CDR3 reads CASSQVGWEVAGGLNEQFF. Written as DNA, the CDR3 is TGTGCCAGCAGCCAAGTTGGCTGGGAAGTAGCGGGAGGTTTAAATGAGCAGTTCTTC.

The rearrangement uses TRBV7-8 and TRBJ1-5, with TRBD1 as a possible D gene (5 bases). Trimming took off 0 bases at V and 1 base at J, with 13 bases between the two ends. This CDR3 has 17 residues. Germline CDR1 reads SGHVS; CDR2 reads FQNEAQ. The DNA of the CDR3 is TGTGCCAGCAGCTTAGCGGCCGGGGGGATAAGCAATCAGCCCCAGCATTTT. Protein sequence: CASSLAAGGISNQPQHF.

The rearrangement joins TRBV29-1 to TRBJ2-2; possible D gene TRBD1, 6 bases. This CDR3 region has 13 residues. Per germline, CDR1 SQVTM and CDR2 ANQGSEA. V lost 4 bases to trimming and J lost 5 bases, with 11 bases between them. The CDR3 DNA reads TGCAGCGTTGGCGCGAGGGGGACCGGGGAGCTGTTTTTT. Residues: CSVGARGTGELFF.

The chain employs TRBV29-1 and TRBJ1-1; D uncertain. CDR1 and CDR2 (germline): SQVTM, ANQGSEA. Trimming removed 4 bases from V and 5 bases from J, with 17 bases in between. The CDR3 is made up of 14 amino acids. The CDR3 is CSVGEDGLRTEAFF. The CDR3 nucleotides read TGCAGCGTTGGGGAGGACGGACTTCGGACTGAAGCTTTCTTT.

V gene TRBV4-1 combines with J gene TRBJ1-1, with 7 bases aligning to TRBD1. CDR3 length: 14 residues. Germline CDR1 is MGHRA and CDR2 is YSYEKL. V dropped 2 bases and J dropped 4; count of bases not matched to a gene: 4. The CDR3 coding sequence is TGCGCCAGCAGCCAACTCACAGGGGTCACTGAAGCTTTCTTT. Protein: CASSQLTGVTEAFF.

The CDR3 region has the DNA TGCGCCAGCAGCTTGGAAGGGGGTGTGAACACTGAAGCTTTCTTT. This sequence encodes CASSLEGGVNTEAFF. V usage is TRBV5-1 and J usage is TRBJ1-1, with TRBD1 as a possible D gene (6 bases). CDR1 and CDR2 from the germline V gene are SGHRS and YFSETQ. The CDR3 length is 15 residues. Trimming stripped 0 bases from V and 0 bases from J, with 9 bases between.

V and J are TRBV6-5 and TRBJ2-7; D is unclear. The CDR3 spans 11 residues. Germline assignment: CDR1 MNHEY and CDR2 SVGAGI. Between the trimmed V and J ends, which lost 6 bases and 5 bases, there was a span of 8 bases. This CDR3 is CASRLSDEQYF. In DNA, the CDR3 is TGTGCCAGCAGACTCAGCGACGAGCAGTACTTC.

The chain couples TRBV29-1 to TRBJ1-1; unclear D gene. The CDR3 is made up of 13 amino acids. Germline V lookup: CDR1 SQVTM, CDR2 ANQGSEA. The germline V and J ends were trimmed by 3 bases and 1 base, with 9 bases remaining between them. In DNA form, the CDR3 reads TGCAGCGTTGACGTGCGACAGAACACTGAAGCTTTCTTT. Residues: CSVDVRQNTEAFF.

This rearrangement joins TRBV2 to TRBJ2-7; the match to TRBD2 covers 7 bases. After removal of 7 bases from V and 0 bases from J, the junction contained 9 bases not matched to a gene. CDR3 size: 15 residues. Germline V gene data show CDR1 as SNHLY and CDR2 as FYNNEI. This CDR3 reads CASTERGGDSYEQYF. CDR3 nucleotide sequence: TGTGCCAGCACCGAGCGGGGTGGGGACTCCTACGAGCAGTACTTC.